What follows describes a single T cell receptor beta chain. Its matching antigen is unknown. The data were taken from a study of shared clonotypes between healthy human individuals. Findings of the study overall: With a handful of donors compared, 4.5% to 6.5% of naive CD4 clonotypes were shared. Non-shared clonotypes were found to have lower generation probabilities than the clonotypes that were shared by all four of the sorted-subset donors.

Naive CD8 isolation took CD45RO-negative cells positively selected for CCR7 and excluded terminally differentiated effector memory CD45RA+ cells. Per the germline V gene, CDR1 is LNHDA and CDR2 is SQIVND (reference sequence). This CDR3 spans 12 amino acids. Trimming stripped 4 bases from V and 4 bases from J, with 7 bases between. The assay was immunoSEQ multiplex PCR, and TCRdb's table has in-frame clones only and misses some. Of around 2.1 million clones in the sample, under 95% were seen once. Sequenced input: naive CD8+ T cells from PBMCs. The TCR sequence derives from a man aged 18 to 29 in good health. Some clones in this sample may be carry-over from other donors' samples. This chain joins TRBV19 and TRBJ1-2, with D uncertain. CDR3 loop: CASSSDGYGYTF. The CDR3 nucleotides read TGTGCCAGTAGTAGTGACGGCTATGGCTACACCTTC.